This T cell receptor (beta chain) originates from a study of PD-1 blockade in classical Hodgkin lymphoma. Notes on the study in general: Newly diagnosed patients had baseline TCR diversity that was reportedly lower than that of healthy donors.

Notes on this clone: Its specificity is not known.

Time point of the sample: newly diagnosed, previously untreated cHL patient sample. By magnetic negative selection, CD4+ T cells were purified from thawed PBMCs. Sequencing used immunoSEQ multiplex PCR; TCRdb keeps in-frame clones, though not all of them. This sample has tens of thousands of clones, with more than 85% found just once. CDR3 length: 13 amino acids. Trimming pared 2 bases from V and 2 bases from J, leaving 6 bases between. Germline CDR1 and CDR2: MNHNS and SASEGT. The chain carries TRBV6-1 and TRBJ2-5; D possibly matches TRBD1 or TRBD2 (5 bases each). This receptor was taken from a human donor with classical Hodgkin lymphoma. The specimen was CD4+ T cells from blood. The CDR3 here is CASSEWGQETQYF. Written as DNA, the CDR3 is TGTGCCAGCAGTGAATGGGGGCAAGAGACCCAGTACTTC.